This TCR beta chain was identified in a study of vaccination and CD4 T cells after COVID-19 (dated by TCRdb to 2022 to 2024). For context, the study as a whole: Every convalescent patient had a positive nasal swab PCR test for SARS-CoV-2, with mild disease in several patients and severe disease in one. Control cultures received a CEFX viral epitope pool as the positive control, an HIV-1 Nef peptide pool as the negative control, or no peptide. The convalescent cohort included six males and four females, with two Hispanic individuals, seven Caucasians, two Asians and one multiracial person. Each participant got two doses of either the Pfizer-BioNTech BNT162b2 vaccine (n=8) or the Moderna mRNA-1273 vaccine (n=2). The spike-specific CD4+ TCR repertoire was compared before and after mRNA vaccination in approximately ten COVID-19 convalescent patients and several infection-naive healthy vaccine recipients. The time from the second vaccine dose to post-vaccine blood sampling had a median of approximately 72 days and ranged from roughly 13 to 241 days. The cultures were stimulated with overlapping spike peptide pools from SARS-CoV-2 and from the common cold coronaviruses HCoV-NL63, HCoV-OC43 and HCoV-229E. Post-COVID blood samples were collected from convalescent patients a median of approximately 100 days after diagnosis, with a range of about 30 to 161 days. General findings and caveats noted by the study authors: The median number of SARS-CoV-2-reactive clonotypes rose from around 20 after infection to a few dozen after vaccination, but the change was not significant. In convalescent patients, nearly all vaccine-specific clones (304 of 307) were found to be mono-reactive for SARS-CoV-2 spike rather than cross-reactive with common cold coronaviruses. Relatively few convalescent patients were included in the study, and early timepoints after natural infection were not analyzed. Among convalescent patients, a median 86.3% of the SARS-CoV-2-reactive clones seen after vaccination appeared only after vaccination, which suggests priming specific to the vaccine.

The germline V gene (reference sequence) supplies CDR1 LNHDA and CDR2 SQIVND. Its CDR3 holds 13 amino acids, cysteine through phenylalanine. The kept DNA is CDR3 alone, 39 bases in frame from the first base. V drops 5 bases and J drops 2 bases, leaving 9 bases in between. This clonotype was recorded a few times. Its recognized antigen is unknown. No base quality values were provided; no much bigger clone lies one nucleotide off. Receptor amplification or capture employed PCR. DNA from cultured CD4+ T cells underwent TCR sequencing with the Oncomine TCR Beta short-read assay at the Johns Hopkins FTIC core. The QIAamp micro DNA kit was used to extract genomic DNA from the cultured CD4+ T cells. Oncomine TCR Beta libraries from cultured CD4+ T cells were pooled with unique dual indexes and sequenced on an Illumina iSeq 100. Regarding the original processing steps: Non-productive sequences were removed, and CDR3s that did not start with C, did not end with F or W, or were shorter than 7 amino acids were discarded. Antigen-specific clonotypes were identified with the MANAFEST web application by comparing peptide-stimulated wells with reference and other culture wells. For a clone to be called positive, the clone needed an FDR below 0.05, an odds ratio above 5, and a productive frequency above 0.1% in at least two of three replicate wells. A clonotype was classed as cross-reactive if the clonotype showed significant expansion both in SARS-CoV-2 spike wells and in at least one common cold coronavirus spike condition. Levenshtein distances (stringdist) and unrooted phylogenetic trees (ape) in R version 3.6.1 were used to assess CDR3 homology. TCRdb reran the public reads through fastp at Q25 and MiXCR, keeping productive beta chains. All rows with the same CDR3 protein become a single entry with the most common DNA and genes. TCRdb, not the original authors, processed these V and J calls. The sample yields about 15,000 distinct CDR3 sequences; approximately 52% were counted once. The ten largest account for 11% to 15% of the sample.

The treatment or condition label, as the study defines it: roughly 11-day PBMC culture with coronavirus spike peptide pools or control peptides (ViraFEST assay). The study used the ViraFEST assay, which expanded antigen-specific T cells with peptide pools and then identified expanded clonotypes by TCR sequencing. The convalescent patients' positive SARS-CoV-2 PCR tests fell between March and December 2020, which was before the Alpha, Beta and Delta variants emerged in the United States. PBMCs were cultured at around 2.2 million per well in IMDM supplemented with roughly 5% human AB serum and around 10 IU/ml IL-2, with about 10 ug/ml peptide pools added. Half of the culture medium was replaced with fresh IL-2-containing medium on days 3 and 7. Once the cells had been in culture for around 10 days, the EasySep CD4+ T cell isolation kit was used to isolate CD4+ T cells by negative selection. PBMCs were separated from whole blood using Ficoll-Paque Plus gradient centrifugation and then either used fresh or cryopreserved at -140C. In general, triplicate wells were set up for every culture condition.

This TCR derives from a human donor who had recovered from COVID-19. Source material: CD4+ T cells from blood, cultured in vitro. This chain joins TRBV19 to TRBJ1-2, with no confident D gene call. The nucleotides are TGTGCCAGTAGTCAGGTGATAAACTATGGCTACACCTTC. Translated, this is CASSQVINYGYTF.